A single sample gave rise to the 4 T cell receptor beta chains below, sequenced in a study of blood T cell repertoires in COVID-19. Using immunoSEQ multiplex PCR, the repertoire was profiled, and TCRdb retains in-frame clones only, with some absent. The sample records 200,000 or so clones, approximately 84% being singletons. Source material: peripheral blood. These receptors were taken from a human donor with acute or convalescent COVID-19. The donor label of this sample is uncertain.

This chain connects TRBV12-3 or TRBV12-4 to TRBJ2-7; D is perhaps TRBD2 (6 bases). The CDR3 totals 13 residues. The V end lost 8 bases, the J end lost 1 base, and 12 bases lay between the germline ends. CDR3 residues: CASGGIGSYEQYF. DNA for the CDR3: TGTGCCAGCGGCGGGATAGGGTCCTACGAGCAGTACTTC.

The chain recombines TRBV28 with TRBJ2-2, with 11 bases aligning to TRBD2. The CDR3 is 17 amino acids. CDR1 is MDHEN, CDR2 SYDVKM, per germline. Trimming took 6 bases from V and 4 from J; bases not matched to a gene: 10. CDR3 sequence: CASSLLAGGRRTGELFF. CDR3 nucleotide sequence: TGTGCCAGCAGCCTTCTAGCGGGAGGAAGGCGCACCGGGGAGCTGTTTTTT.

This clone was detected only a few times. The V and J genes are TRBV7-9 and TRBJ2-3, with TRBD2 identical over 10 bases. After removal of 5 bases from V and 2 bases from J, the junction contained 7 bases not matched to a gene. The CDR3 extends over 16 amino acids. Germline CDR1 SEHNR, CDR2 FQNEAQ (reference sequence). The CDR3 is CASSLGLAPDTDTQYF. For the CDR3, the DNA is TGTGCCAGCAGCCTGGGACTAGCGCCCGACACAGATACGCAGTATTTT.

V gene TRBV29-1 combines with J gene TRBJ2-3; tentatively, D is TRBD2 (6 bases). The CDR3 contains 13 residues. V lost 2 bases and J 6 bases, leaving 12 bases between the germline ends. CDR1 SQVTM and CDR2 ANQGSEA come from the germline V gene. The CDR3 DNA is TGCAGCGTTGAAAAAAGTGGGGGGGATACGCAGTATTTT. Protein product: CSVEKSGGDTQYF.